The next 10 T cell receptor beta chains were all read from a single sample in a study of identical twins. TCRdb called the 5' RACE reads again in MiXCR, with one record for every CDR3 protein. The sample comprises hundreds of thousands of distinct CDR3 sequences, approximately 7% of which are singletons, and 3.5% to 4% rests with the top ten. These same data were also listed under a study on yellow fever vaccine responses in identical twins.

The sequencing input was memory (CD45RO+) T cells sorted from blood. The receptors were sampled from a woman aged 18-30 years in good health.

This clonotype was observed many times. This chain uses TRBV5-1 with TRBJ1-2; 10 bases are shared with TRBD1. Trimming cost V 4 bases and J 2 bases; bases outside gene matches: 2. Germline lookup yields CDR1 SGHRS and CDR2 YFSETQ. The CDR3 covers 14 residues. CDR3 DNA sequence: TGCGCCAGCAGCACGGGACAGGGGAACTATGGCTACACCTTC. Amino acid sequence: CASSTGQGNYGYTF.

In DNA form, the CDR3 reads TGTGCCATCCTGGGACAGGAGACAGATACGCAGTATTTT. It codes for CAILGQETDTQYF. This chain links TRBV10-3 with TRBJ2-3, with 8 positions matching TRBD1. This CDR3 region has 13 residues. J gave up 3 bases and V 8 bases, and 4 bases lay outside the gene matches. Germline assignment: CDR1 ENHRY and CDR2 SYGVKD.

This CDR3 is CASSQWGRSDEQFF. CDR3 in DNA: TGTGCCAGCAGCCAATGGGGAAGGAGCGATGAGCAGTTCTTC. The rearrangement uses TRBV3-1 and TRBJ2-1; D gene unclear. CDR3 length: 14 residues. Germline CDR1 LGHDT, CDR2 YNNKEL (reference sequence). V lost 2 bases, J lost 8 bases, and 13 bases lay in between.

The chain recombines TRBV28 with TRBJ1-5; weak D call: TRBD1 (5 bases). The germline CDR1 and CDR2 sequences are MDHEN and SYDVKM. The CDR3 totals 16 residues. V dropped 6 bases and J dropped 7 bases, with 22 bases sitting between them. The CDR3 protein is CASSPQAGKEGQPQHF. CDR3 sequence (DNA): TGTGCCAGCAGCCCCCAGGCAGGGAAGGAGGGACAGCCCCAGCATTTT. Together with reference TRBV28 and TRBJ1-5, the CDR3 gives the full variable domain: DVKVTQSSRYLVKRTGEKVFLECVQDMDHENMFWYRQDPGLGLRLIYFSYDVKMKEKGDIPEGYSVSREKKERFSLILESASTNQTSMYLCASSPQAGKEGQPQHFGDGTRLSIL.

The chain's CDR3 is CASIRHLSGVRNEQFF. For the CDR3, the DNA is TGTGCCAGCATTCGCCATTTATCAGGAGTAAGAAATGAGCAGTTCTTC. The chain couples TRBV28 to TRBJ2-1; D is ambiguous. The CDR3 is 16 residues long. V lost 7 bases, J lost 7 bases, and 23 bases lay in between. Germline V gene lookup returns CDR1 MDHEN and CDR2 SYDVKM.

V usage is TRBV6-9 and J usage is TRBJ2-7, with no clear D. The germline gives CDR1 MNHGY, CDR2 SVAAGI. Trimming removed 2 bases at V and 2 bases at J, with 10 bases between. The CDR3 is 14 amino acids. The CDR3 sequence is CASSYERKTYEQYV. The CDR3 DNA reads as TGTGCCAGCAGTTATGAACGCAAGACCTACGAGCAGTACGTC.

CDR3 coding DNA: TGTGCCTGGAGTGTACCACTTGAGGACAGGGCCGCCTACGAGCAGTACTTC. Translation: CAWSVPLEDRAAYEQYF. This sequence joins TRBV30 and TRBJ2-7; TRBD1 matches at 8 bases. Germline lookup yields CDR1 GTSNPN and CDR2 SVGIG (reference sequence). V lost 0 bases and J lost 2; bases outside the gene matches: 12. CDR3 length equals 17 residues.

This clonotype turned up a few times. This chain uses TRBV7-9 with TRBJ2-3, with 7 bases identical to TRBD1. The germline gives CDR1 SEHNR, CDR2 FQNEAQ (reference sequence). V was clipped by 4 bases and J by 0 bases; unmatched bases: 7. This CDR3 region has 16 residues. In DNA, the CDR3 is TGTGCCAGCAGCTCCACGACAGGGTCTAGCACAGATACGCAGTATTTT. Translation gives CASSSTTGSSTDTQYF.

The rearrangement joins TRBV24-1 to TRBJ2-2; TRBD1 aligns across 7 bases. Germline V gene lookup returns CDR1 KGHDR and CDR2 SFDVKD. V was pared by 7 bases and J by 6 bases, with 4 bases of the junction left unmatched. This CDR3 has 13 residues. The CDR3 DNA reads TGTGCCACCAGACAGGGGTTTGCCGGGGAGCTGTTTTTT. Protein product: CATRQGFAGELFF.

The table lists this clonotype with many counts. The rearrangement uses TRBV20-1 and TRBJ2-2; D remains unclear. The germline V gene has CDR1 DFQATT and CDR2 SNEGSKA (reference sequence). V was pared by 2 bases and J by 1 base, with 2 bases between. The CDR3 is 12 amino acids. The CDR3 bases are TGCAGTGCTAGATGGAACACCGGGGAGCTGTTTTTT. This gives the protein CSARWNTGELFF.